These 29 T cell receptor beta chains were sequenced from one sample in a study of control samples from healthy donors and cancer patients. Libraries were prepared by immunoSEQ multiplex PCR; TCRdb keeps only in-frame clonotypes and omits some of them. Here the sample spans about 220,000 clones, roughly 94% being singletons. The sample comprised blood. The receptors were sampled from a middle-aged man in good health.

J is TRBJ1-6 and V is TRBV5-5, with 8 bases aligning to TRBD1. The germline gives CDR1 SGHKS, CDR2 YYEKEE (reference sequence). The J segment lost 6 bases and the V segment lost 3 bases, leaving 5 bases of the junction unmatched. The CDR3 spans 15 residues. In DNA, the CDR3 is TGTGCCAGCAGCTACCTGACAGGGGTTAATTCACCCCTCCACTTT. Translating gives CASSYLTGVNSPLHF.

The chain couples TRBV5-4 to TRBJ1-2; no reliable D call. The V gene lost 3 bases and the J gene lost 5 bases, with 8 bases spanning the gap. CDR3 length: 12 amino acids. From germline, CDR1 is SGHNT and CDR2 YYREEE (reference sequence). The CDR3 sequence: CASSYGEYGYTF. CDR3 nucleotide sequence: TGTGCCAGCAGCTACGGGGAGTATGGCTACACCTTC.

The genes are TRBV6-5 and TRBJ2-7; D gene uncertain. The V gene lost 8 bases and the J gene lost 3 bases, with 17 bases spanning the gap. The CDR3 is 14 residues long. CDR1 is MNHEY and CDR2 is SVGAGI in the germline V gene. In nucleotides, the CDR3 is TGTGCCAGCGTCGTACGTCTCGGCGGCTACGAGCAGTACTTC. This translates into CASVVRLGGYEQYF.

This clone was picked up one time. The chain is built from TRBV4-2 and TRBJ1-4, with 11 positions matching TRBD1. After removal of 0 bases from V and 7 bases from J, the junction contained 4 bases not matched to a gene. Germline-derived CDR1 and CDR2 are LGHNA and YNFKEQ. The CDR3 runs to 16 residues. CDR3: CASSQERTGGLEKLFF. CDR3 DNA: TGTGCCAGCAGCCAAGAAAGGACAGGGGGCCTTGAAAAACTGTTTTTT.

The chain combines TRBV7-2 with TRBJ2-7; 8 bases map to TRBD1. J was trimmed by 2 bases and V by 5 bases; bases with no gene match: 8. In germline, CDR1 is SGHTA, CDR2 FQGNSA. The CDR3 has 15 amino acids. This CDR3 is CASSKPTGDPYEQYF. The CDR3 coding sequence is TGTGCCAGCAGCAAACCGACAGGGGACCCCTACGAGCAGTACTTC.

In its sample, this clone was seen once. This chain uses TRBV25-1 with TRBJ1-2, with D uncertain. The V end was cut by 8 bases, the J end by 4 bases, with 11 bases between. Germline CDR1 is MGHDK and CDR2 is SYGVNS. There are 12 residues in the CDR3. The CDR3 loop is CASYGVIYGYTF. Written as DNA, the CDR3 is TGTGCCAGCTATGGTGTAATCTATGGCTACACCTTC.

This clone has just one count. V usage is TRBV28 and J usage is TRBJ1-4; maybe TRBD1 (5 bases). The V gene lost 3 bases and the J gene lost 12 bases, with 20 bases spanning the gap. Germline V gene lookup returns CDR1 MDHEN and CDR2 SYDVKM. There are 15 residues in the CDR3. In DNA form, the CDR3 reads TGTGCCAGCAGTTTGGCAGAATTGGGGCCCGGGGAACTGTTTTTT. Its translation: CASSLAELGPGELFF.

This clone was seen a single time. The chain couples TRBV19 to TRBJ1-5; maybe TRBD1 (5 bases). V lost 1 base to trimming and J lost 7 bases, with 8 bases between them. CDR1 is LNHDA and CDR2 is SQIVND in the germline V gene (reference sequence). The CDR3 length is 13 residues. The CDR3 DNA reads as TGTGCCAGTAGTATAGGCACAGGACAGCCCCAGCATTTT. As protein: CASSIGTGQPQHF.

In its sample, this clone was seen a few times. The V gene is TRBV11-3, the J gene TRBJ2-5, with TRBD2 identical over 9 bases. The germline gives CDR1 SGHNT, CDR2 YENEEA. V lost 3 bases, J lost 5 bases, and 7 bases stayed unmatched. The CDR3 consists of 15 residues. CDR3 in DNA: TGTGCCAGCAGCTTGGGCGGGGGGGCCCGGGAGACCCAGTACTTC. This encodes CASSLGGGARETQYF.

DNA for the CDR3: TGTGCCAGCAGCCAGGGGGGGCTCGGCAATCAGCCCCAGCATTTT. It encodes CASSQGGLGNQPQHF. The V and J genes are TRBV3-1 (or the pseudogene TRBV3-2) and TRBJ1-5, with D possibly matching TRBD1 (6 bases). Germline CDR1 LGHDT, CDR2 YNNKEL (reference sequence). V was cut by 3 bases and J by 2 bases, with 11 bases left in between. The length of the CDR3 is 15 residues.

V and J are TRBV7-9 and TRBJ1-1; tentative D call: TRBD1 (5 bases). V was clipped by 5 bases and J by 3 bases, with 16 bases between them. Germline CDR1 is SEHNR and CDR2 is FQNEAQ (reference sequence). This CDR3 has 15 residues. As DNA, the CDR3 is TGTGCCAGCAGCCAATCCCAGGGTTGGGACACTGAAGCTTTCTTT. Encoded protein: CASSQSQGWDTEAFF.

This chain connects TRBV18 to TRBJ2-7, with D tentatively TRBD1 or TRBD2 (5 bases each). The length of the CDR3 is 13 residues. Germline V gives CDR1 KGHSH, CDR2 LQKENI. Trimming cost V 4 bases and J 5 bases, with 12 bases left between them. In DNA form, the CDR3 reads TGTGCCAGCTCACTCACGAGGGGAAACGAGCAGTACGTC. This translates into CASSLTRGNEQYV.

V and J are TRBV7-2 and TRBJ1-5; D possibly corresponds to TRBD1 (5 bases). This CDR3 is 14 amino acids long. Germline values: CDR1 SGHTA, CDR2 FQGNSA. Trimming shortened V by 0 bases and J by 6 bases, and 9 bases separated the two germline ends. The CDR3 spells CASSLARGVQPQHF. In DNA, the CDR3 is TGTGCCAGCAGCTTAGCGAGGGGAGTTCAGCCCCAGCATTTT.

This clone appeared a single time. The rearrangement links TRBV28 to TRBJ1-3; D gene uncertain. V lost 2 bases to trimming and J lost 0 bases, with 8 bases between them. The germline V gene encodes CDR1 MDHEN and CDR2 SYDVKM. The CDR3 totals 15 residues. The CDR3 spells CASSLMRSSGNTIYF. The CDR3 DNA sequence: TGTGCCAGCAGTTTAATGAGGAGCTCTGGAAACACCATATATTTT.

The chain couples TRBV24-1 to TRBJ1-5; 8 bases match TRBD1. Germline CDR1 KGHDR, CDR2 SFDVKD. The length of the CDR3 is 14 residues. Unmatched junction bases numbered 6, after V lost 3 bases and J lost 9 bases. CDR3 loop: CATSDPTGTGPQHF. The CDR3 coding sequence is TGTGCCACCAGTGATCCCACAGGGACAGGGCCCCAGCATTTT.

CDR3: CASSFEVPGQYF. The CDR3 DNA reads TGTGCCAGCAGCTTCGAGGTACCCGGCCAGTACTTC. The chain uses TRBV5-5 and TRBJ2-5; D is undetermined. The CDR3 is made up of 12 amino acids. CDR1 and CDR2 (germline): SGHKS, YYEKEE (reference sequence). Trimming shortened V by 2 bases and J by 10 bases, and 12 bases separated the two germline ends.

The V and J genes are TRBV15 and TRBJ2-3, with D perhaps TRBD2 (6 bases). V dropped 1 base and J dropped 1 base, with 9 bases sitting between them. Germline CDR1 is LNHNV and CDR2 is YYDKDF (reference sequence). The CDR3 is 15 residues long. The CDR3 region is CATSRGGGGTDTQYF. CDR3 DNA sequence: TGTGCCACCAGCAGAGGCGGCGGGGGCACAGATACGCAGTATTTT.

The genes are TRBV6-5 and TRBJ2-1; D is ambiguous. Per germline, CDR1 MNHEY and CDR2 SVGAGI. The CDR3 runs 15 residues. Trimming removed 2 bases at V and 10 bases at J, with 18 bases between. The CDR3 reads CASSYSSPITQEQFF. CDR3 nucleotide sequence: TGTGCCAGCAGTTACAGCAGTCCCATCACACAAGAGCAGTTCTTC.

This chain links TRBV15 with TRBJ1-2, with a tentative D call TRBD1 (5 bases). The V gene's germline CDR1 is LNHNV and CDR2 YYDKDF (reference sequence). CDR3 length equals 15 residues. V shed 0 bases and J shed 3 bases, with 11 bases lying between them. The CDR3 loop is CATSRDLQAHYGYTF. The CDR3 DNA reads TGTGCCACCAGCAGAGATTTACAGGCTCACTATGGCTACACCTTC.

V gene TRBV5-6 combines with J gene TRBJ1-2, with unresolved D. V lost 0 bases and J lost 8, with 17 bases in between. The CDR3 extends over 15 amino acids. Germline V lookup: CDR1 SGHDT, CDR2 YYEEEE. The CDR3 coding sequence is TGTGCCAGCAGCTTGGGGTCTCGGGGAGGACTCGGCTACACCTTC. Encoded protein: CASSLGSRGGLGYTF.

A note on this clone: The same CDR3 arises from other DNA sequences in this sample as well. The chain is built from TRBV19 and TRBJ1-1; 8 bases align to TRBD1. V shed 5 bases and J 2 bases; nucleotides not matched to a gene: 1. Germline CDR1 reads LNHDA; CDR2 reads SQIVND (reference sequence). The CDR3 spans 13 residues. The CDR3 protein is CASSQGANTEAFF. The DNA of the CDR3 is TGTGCCAGTAGTCAGGGGGCCAACACTGAAGCTTTCTTT.

The gene calls are TRBV27 and TRBJ2-3, with a weak D call TRBD2 (5 bases). Germline CDR1 reads MNHEY; CDR2 reads SMNVEV (reference sequence). This CDR3 region has 16 residues. V lost 3 bases and J 2 bases, leaving 15 bases between the germline ends. As DNA, the CDR3 is TGTGCCAGCAGTTTCCCTGAGACTATCATCACAGATACGCAGTATTTT. Its protein product is CASSFPETIITDTQYF.

V usage is TRBV18 and J usage is TRBJ2-2; 9 bases are shared with TRBD1. J lost 6 bases, V lost 3 bases, and 8 bases had no gene match. Germline CDR1 is KGHSH and CDR2 is LQKENI. This CDR3 region has 16 residues. CDR3 in DNA: TGTGCCAGCTCACCGACGGGACAGGGAGCGGCCGGGGAGCTGTTTTTT. This sequence encodes CASSPTGQGAAGELFF. Complete variable domain (other parts from reference TRBV18 and TRBJ2-2): NAGVMQNPRHLVRRRGQEARLRCSPMKGHSHVYWYRQLPEEGLKFMVYLQKENIIDESGMPKERFSAEFPKEGPSILRIQQVVRGDSAAYFCASSPTGQGAAGELFFGEGSRLTVL.

The genes are TRBV6-1 and TRBJ1-2, with unresolved D. The CDR3 length is 16 residues. V was shortened by 0 bases and J by 4 bases, with 15 bases between the two germline ends. Germline values: CDR1 MNHNS, CDR2 SASEGT. CDR3 bases: TGTGCCAGCAGTGAAGCTGTACAGCCGAGCCCCTATGGCTACACCTTC. This sequence encodes CASSEAVQPSPYGYTF.

The chain recombines TRBV18 with TRBJ1-2; no reliable D call. The germline gives CDR1 KGHSH, CDR2 LQKENI. Trimming stripped 3 bases from V and 5 bases from J, with 7 bases between. There are 12 residues in the CDR3. CDR3 in DNA: TGTGCCAGCTCACCCGCGGGGTATGGCTACACCTTC. It yields the protein CASSPAGYGYTF.

This clone was recorded only once. The chain is built from TRBV5-1 and TRBJ1-1, with 11 bases identical to TRBD1. Trimming took 6 bases from V and 4 from J; bases not matched to a gene: 5. Germline V gives CDR1 SGHRS, CDR2 YFSETQ. This CDR3 contains 14 residues. The CDR3, as DNA: TGCGCCAGCACCAGGGGACAGGGGGGCACTGAAGCTTTCTTT. This sequence encodes CASTRGQGGTEAFF.

The J gene is TRBJ2-3, the V gene TRBV5-1; D remains ambiguous. This CDR3 region has 14 residues. In germline, CDR1 is SGHRS, CDR2 YFSETQ. The ends were cut back, 0 bases at V and 4 bases at J, with 9 bases in the middle. The CDR3 DNA follows: TGCGCCAGCAGCTTGGAAGCCCCCCCAGATACGCAGTATTTT. Protein product: CASSLEAPPDTQYF.

The chain couples TRBV5-6 to TRBJ1-1; 8 bases match TRBD1. Unmatched junction bases numbered 5, after V lost 4 bases and J lost 6 bases. Per germline, CDR1 SGHDT and CDR2 YYEEEE. CDR3 length equals 13 residues. The CDR3 DNA is TGTGCCAGCAGCAGGACAGGGTCCCCTGAAGCTTTCTTT. Protein product: CASSRTGSPEAFF.

The chain carries TRBV28 and TRBJ1-1, with 7 positions matching TRBD1. This CDR3 is 13 amino acids long. The germline V gene has CDR1 MDHEN and CDR2 SYDVKM. V lost 6 bases to trimming and J lost 4 bases; unmatched junction nucleotides: 5. The CDR3 DNA is TGTGCCAGCAGACCAGGGGGGGTCACTGAAGCTTTCTTT. Translating it yields CASRPGGVTEAFF. Full variable domain (remainder filled in from reference TRBV28 and TRBJ1-1): DVKVTQSSRYLVKRTGEKVFLECVQDMDHENMFWYRQDPGLGLRLIYFSYDVKMKEKGDIPEGYSVSREKKERFSLILESASTNQTSMYLCASRPGGVTEAFFGQGTRLTVV.